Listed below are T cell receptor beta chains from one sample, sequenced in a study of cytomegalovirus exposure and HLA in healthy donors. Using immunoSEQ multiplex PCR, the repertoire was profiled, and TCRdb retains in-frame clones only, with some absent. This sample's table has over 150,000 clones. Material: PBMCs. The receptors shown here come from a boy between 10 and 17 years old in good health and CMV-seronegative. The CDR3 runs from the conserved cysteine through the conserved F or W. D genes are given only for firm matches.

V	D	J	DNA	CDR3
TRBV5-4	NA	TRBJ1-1	TGTGCCAGCAGTTCACGTTTGGCCCCGAACACTGAAGCTTTCTTT	CASSSRLAPNTEAFF
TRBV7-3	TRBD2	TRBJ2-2	TGTGCCAGCAGCCCTAGCGGGGGTCTGGCCGGGGAGCTGTTTTTT	CASSPSGGLAGELFF
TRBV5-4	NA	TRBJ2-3	TGTGCCAGCAGCACCAGTCAACCGGAGACGCAGTATTTT	CASSTSQPETQYF
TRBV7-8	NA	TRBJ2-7	TGTGCCAGCAGCTCACGCAGGGAATACGGTTCCTACGAGCAGTACTTC	CASSSRREYGSYEQYF
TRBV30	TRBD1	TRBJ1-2	TGTGCCTGGAGGGGGGACAGGGGAGCTAACTATGGCTACACCTTC	CAWRGDRGANYGYTF
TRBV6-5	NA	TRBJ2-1	TGTGCCAGCAGGGGCCCCTTCTCGGAGCAGTTCTTC	CASRGPFSEQFF
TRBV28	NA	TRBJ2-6	TGTGCCAGCAGTTATATGTCCGCTGTCTACTCTGGGGCCAACGTCCTGACTTTC	CASSYMSAVYSGANVLTF
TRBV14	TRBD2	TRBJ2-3	TGTGCCAGCAGCCAAAATGGACTAGCGGAGGCAGATACGCAGTATTTT	CASSQNGLAEADTQYF
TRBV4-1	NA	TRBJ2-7	TGCGCCAGCAGCCAAGTGTGGACAGAGAGCTCCTACGAGCAGTACTTC	CASSQVWTESSYEQYF
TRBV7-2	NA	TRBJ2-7	TGTGCCAGCAGCTTGATCGGGTATCAATACGAGCAGTACTTC	CASSLIGYQYEQYF
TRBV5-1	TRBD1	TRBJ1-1	TGCGCCAGCAGCGGGGACAGGGGGCGTACGGGTGAAGCTTTCTTT	CASSGDRGRTGEAFF
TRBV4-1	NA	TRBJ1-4	TGCGCCAGCAGCCAGTTGCTAGAAACTAATGAAAAACTGTTTTTT	CASSQLLETNEKLFF
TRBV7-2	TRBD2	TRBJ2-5	TGTGCCAGCAGCTTAGAACTAGCGGAAGAGACCCAGTACTTC	CASSLELAEETQYF
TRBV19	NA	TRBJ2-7	TGTGCCAGTACTAGACTGGGGGGAGGCGGGCAGTACTTC	CASTRLGGGGQYF
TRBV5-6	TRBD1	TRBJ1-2	TGTGCCAGCAGCACCGGGACAGGGACCTATGGCTACACCTTC	CASSTGTGTYGYTF
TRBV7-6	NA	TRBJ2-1	TGTGCCAGCAGAAGCACGGGGATTGAGCAGTTCTTC	CASRSTGIEQFF
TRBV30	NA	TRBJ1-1	TGTGCCTGGAGTGTAGGGGTTCTGAACACTGAAGCTTTCTTT	CAWSVGVLNTEAFF
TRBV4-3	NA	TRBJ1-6	TGCGCCAGCAGCCAAGATGCGGGTTCACCCCTCCACTTT	CASSQDAGSPLHF
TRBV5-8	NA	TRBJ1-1	TGTGCCAGCACCCTAATCGGGGTTGAAGCTTTCTTT	CASTLIGVEAFF
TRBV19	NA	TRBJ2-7	TGTGCCAGTAGCCAGGGATCTGGCGAGCAGTACTTC	CASSQGSGEQYF
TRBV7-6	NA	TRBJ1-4	TGTGCCAGCAGCTTAGGGGACAACGGTGAAAAACTGTTTTTT	CASSLGDNGEKLFF
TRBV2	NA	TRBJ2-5	TGTGCCAGCAGTAACTTCCAAGAGACCCAGTACTTC	CASSNFQETQYF
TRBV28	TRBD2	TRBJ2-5	TGTGCCAGCAGTTTAGGGAGGGTAGAGACCCAGTACTTC	CASSLGRVETQYF
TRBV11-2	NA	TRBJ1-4	TGTGCCAGCAGAACTGCTGGTGAAAAACTGTTTTTT	CASRTAGEKLFF
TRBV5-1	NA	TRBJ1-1	TGCGCCAGCAGCTTGGCGGGGTCCACTGAAGCTTTCTTT	CASSLAGSTEAFF
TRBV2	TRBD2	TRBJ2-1	TGTGCCAGCAGTGAACGGGGGGGCCTAAACAATGAGCAGTTCTTC	CASSERGGLNNEQFF
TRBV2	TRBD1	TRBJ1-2	TGTGCCAGCAGTGAAGGGACAGGGGTAGGCTACACCTTC	CASSEGTGVGYTF
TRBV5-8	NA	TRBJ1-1	TGTGCCAGCAGCCCAGGACTGACCTTCACTGAAGCTTTCTTT	CASSPGLTFTEAFF
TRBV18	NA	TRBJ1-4	TGTGCCAGCTCACCTACCGCTCCAGGGAATCGCGAAAAACTGTTTTTT	CASSPTAPGNREKLFF
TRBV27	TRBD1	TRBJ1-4	TGTGCCAGCAGTCCGGGACAGCGAAATGAAAAACTGTTTTTT	CASSPGQRNEKLFF
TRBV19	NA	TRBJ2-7	TGTGCCAGTAGTTCCCTCGGTGGGGCCTCCTACGAGCAGTACTTC	CASSSLGGASYEQYF
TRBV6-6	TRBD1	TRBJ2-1	TGTGCCAGCAGTTACGACAGGGACTCCTACAATGAGCAGTTCTTC	CASSYDRDSYNEQFF
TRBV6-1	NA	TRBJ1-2	TGTGCCAGCAGGAATTTGACGGGAGGGCACTATGGCTACACCTTC	CASRNLTGGHYGYTF
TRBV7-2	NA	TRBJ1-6	TGTGCCAGCAGCGCCCGGGACATTCTTTCACCCCTCCACTTT	CASSARDILSPLHF
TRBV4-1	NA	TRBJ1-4	TGCGCCAGCAGCCCCGGACAGTCAACTAATGAAAAACTGTTTTTT	CASSPGQSTNEKLFF
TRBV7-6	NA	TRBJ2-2	TGTGCCAGCAGTCACCCAGGGGCCGGAGGCTCCGGGGAGCTGTTTTTT	CASSHPGAGGSGELFF